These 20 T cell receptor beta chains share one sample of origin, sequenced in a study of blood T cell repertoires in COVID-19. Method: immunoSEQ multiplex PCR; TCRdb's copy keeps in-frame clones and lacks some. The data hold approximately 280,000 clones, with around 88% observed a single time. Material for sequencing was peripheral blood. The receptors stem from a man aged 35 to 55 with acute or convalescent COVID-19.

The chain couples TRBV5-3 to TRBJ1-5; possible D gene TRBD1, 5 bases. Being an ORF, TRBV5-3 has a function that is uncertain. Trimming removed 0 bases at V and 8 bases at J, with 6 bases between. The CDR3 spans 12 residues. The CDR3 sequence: CARSLEGEPQHF. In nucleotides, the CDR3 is TGTGCCAGAAGCTTGGAAGGGGAGCCCCAGCATTTT.

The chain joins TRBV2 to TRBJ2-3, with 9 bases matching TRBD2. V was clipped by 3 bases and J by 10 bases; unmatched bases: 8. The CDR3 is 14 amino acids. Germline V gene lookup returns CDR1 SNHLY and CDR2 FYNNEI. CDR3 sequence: CASSERGGTGPQYF. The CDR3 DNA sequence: TGTGCCAGCAGTGAGCGGGGGGGCACAGGACCGCAGTATTTT.

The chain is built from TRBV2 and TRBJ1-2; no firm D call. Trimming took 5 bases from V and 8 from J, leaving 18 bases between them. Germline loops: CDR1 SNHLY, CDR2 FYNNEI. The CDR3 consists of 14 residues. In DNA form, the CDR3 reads TGTGCCAGCAGTTTGGAGGGAAAAGGGAGCGGCTACACCTTC. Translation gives CASSLEGKGSGYTF.

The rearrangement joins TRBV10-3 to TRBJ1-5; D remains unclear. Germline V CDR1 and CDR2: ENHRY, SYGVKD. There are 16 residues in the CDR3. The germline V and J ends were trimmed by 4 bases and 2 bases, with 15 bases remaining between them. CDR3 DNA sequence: TGTGCCATCAGTGGAGAGGGTCGGATCGGCAATCAGCCCCAGCATTTT. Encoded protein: CAISGEGRIGNQPQHF.

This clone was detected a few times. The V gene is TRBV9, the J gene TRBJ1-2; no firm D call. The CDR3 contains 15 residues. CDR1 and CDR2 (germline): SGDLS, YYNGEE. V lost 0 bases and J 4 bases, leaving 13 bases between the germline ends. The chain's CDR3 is CASSVGQDLLYGYTF. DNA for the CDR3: TGTGCCAGCAGCGTAGGCCAGGATCTCCTCTATGGCTACACCTTC.

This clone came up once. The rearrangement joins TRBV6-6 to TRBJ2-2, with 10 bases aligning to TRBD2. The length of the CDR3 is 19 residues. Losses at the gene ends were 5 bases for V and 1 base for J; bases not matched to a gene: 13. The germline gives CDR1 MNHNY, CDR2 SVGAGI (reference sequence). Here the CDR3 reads CASSLPPRRLAGNTGELFF. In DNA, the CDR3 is TGTGCCAGCAGTCTCCCACCCAGAAGACTAGCGGGGAACACCGGGGAGCTGTTTTTT.

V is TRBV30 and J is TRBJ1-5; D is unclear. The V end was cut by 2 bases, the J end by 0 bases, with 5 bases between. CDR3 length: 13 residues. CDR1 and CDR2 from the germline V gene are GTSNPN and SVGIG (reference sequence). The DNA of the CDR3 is TGTGCCTGGAGTAAACATAGCAATCAGCCCCAGCATTTT. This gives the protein CAWSKHSNQPQHF.

CDR3 nucleotide sequence: TGTGCCAGCAGCTTAGGGGGGGACAGGGGAAACTATGGCTACACCTTC. Its translation: CASSLGGDRGNYGYTF. The chain uses TRBV7-8 and TRBJ1-2, with TRBD1 identical over 10 bases. This CDR3 is built from 16 residues. The J segment lost 2 bases and the V segment lost 1 base, leaving 4 bases of the junction unmatched. Germline CDR1 and CDR2: SGHVS and FQNEAQ. Combining the CDR3 with reference TRBV7-8 and TRBJ1-2 gives the whole variable domain GAGVSQSPRYKVAKRGQDVALRCDPISGHVSLFWYQQALGQGPEFLTYFQNEAQLDKSGLPSDRFFAERPEGSVSTLKIQRTQQEDSAVYLCASSLGGDRGNYGYTFGSGTRLTVV.

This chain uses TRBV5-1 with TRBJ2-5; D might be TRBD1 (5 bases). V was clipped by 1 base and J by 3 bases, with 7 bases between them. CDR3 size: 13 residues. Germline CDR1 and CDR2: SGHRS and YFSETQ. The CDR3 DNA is TGCGCCAGCAGCTTGTCCAGGGAAGAGACCCAGTACTTC. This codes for CASSLSREETQYF.

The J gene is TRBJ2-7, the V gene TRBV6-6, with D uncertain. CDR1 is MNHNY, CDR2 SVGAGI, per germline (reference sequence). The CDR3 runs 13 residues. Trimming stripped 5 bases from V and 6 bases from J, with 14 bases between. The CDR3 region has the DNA TGTGCCAGCAGTATCCTGGGCCCAGGCGAGCAGTACTTC. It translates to CASSILGPGEQYF.

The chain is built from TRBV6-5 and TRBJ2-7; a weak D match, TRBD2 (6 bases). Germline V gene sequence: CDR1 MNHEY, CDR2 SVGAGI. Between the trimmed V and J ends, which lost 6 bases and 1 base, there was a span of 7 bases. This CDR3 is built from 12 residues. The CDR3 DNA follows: TGTGCCAGCAGCGGAGGGTCCTACGAGCAGTACTTC. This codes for CASSGGSYEQYF.

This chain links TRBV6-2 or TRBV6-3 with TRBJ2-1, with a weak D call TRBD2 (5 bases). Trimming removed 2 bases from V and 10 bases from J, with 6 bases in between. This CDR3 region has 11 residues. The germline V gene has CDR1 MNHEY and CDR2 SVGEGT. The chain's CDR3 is CASSYQREQFF. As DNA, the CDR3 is TGTGCCAGCAGTTACCAGCGGGAGCAGTTCTTC.

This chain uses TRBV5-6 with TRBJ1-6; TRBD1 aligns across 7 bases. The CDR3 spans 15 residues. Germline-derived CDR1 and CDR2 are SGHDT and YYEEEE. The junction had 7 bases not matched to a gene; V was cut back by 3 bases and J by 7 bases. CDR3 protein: CASSSGDSRNSPLHF. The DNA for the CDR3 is TGTGCCAGCAGCTCGGGGGACAGCCGAAATTCACCCCTCCACTTT.

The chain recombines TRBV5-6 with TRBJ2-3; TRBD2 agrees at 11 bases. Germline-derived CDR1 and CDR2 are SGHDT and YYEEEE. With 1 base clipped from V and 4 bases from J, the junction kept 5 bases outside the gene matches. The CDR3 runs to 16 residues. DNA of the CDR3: TGTGCCAGCAGCTTGACTAGCGGGGGCAAATCAGATACGCAGTATTTT. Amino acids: CASSLTSGGKSDTQYF.

CDR3 residues: CASSAWPNSPLHF. The CDR3 DNA sequence: TGTGCCAGCAGTGCGTGGCCCAATTCACCCCTCCACTTT. The rearrangement uses TRBV6-4 and TRBJ1-6; D unclear. CDR3 size: 13 residues. The germline CDR1 and CDR2 sequences are MRHNA and SNTAGT. V was cut by 4 bases and J by 7 bases, with 8 bases left in between.

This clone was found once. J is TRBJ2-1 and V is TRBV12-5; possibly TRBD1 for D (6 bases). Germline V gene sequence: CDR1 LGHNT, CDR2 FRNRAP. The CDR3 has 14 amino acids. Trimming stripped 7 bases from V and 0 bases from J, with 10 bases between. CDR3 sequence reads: CASAGDISYNEQFF. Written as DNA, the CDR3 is TGTGCTAGTGCCGGGGACATCTCCTACAATGAGCAGTTCTTC.

CDR3 amino acids: CASTAAGGRGEAFF. CDR3 in DNA: TGTGCCAGTACTGCCGCGGGGGGCCGGGGGGAAGCTTTCTTT. The rearrangement links TRBV19 to TRBJ1-1; TRBD1 is a possible D gene (6 bases). This CDR3 has 14 residues. Germline-derived CDR1 and CDR2 are LNHDA and SQIVND (reference sequence). With 7 bases removed from V and 8 bases from J, the gap between germline ends came to 20 bases.

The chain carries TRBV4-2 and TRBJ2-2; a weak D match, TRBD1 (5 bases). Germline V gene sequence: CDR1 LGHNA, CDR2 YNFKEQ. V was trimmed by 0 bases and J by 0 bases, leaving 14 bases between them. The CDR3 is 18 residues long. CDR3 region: CASSQEGPEASNTGELFF. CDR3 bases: TGTGCCAGCAGCCAAGAGGGGCCTGAGGCTTCGAACACCGGGGAGCTGTTTTTT.

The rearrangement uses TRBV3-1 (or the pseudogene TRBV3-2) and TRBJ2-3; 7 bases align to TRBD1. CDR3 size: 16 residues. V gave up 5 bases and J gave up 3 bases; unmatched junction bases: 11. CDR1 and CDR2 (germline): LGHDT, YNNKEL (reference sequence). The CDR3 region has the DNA TGTGCCAGCAGCTCGCAGGGGGTGAAGGGGACAGATACGCAGTATTTT. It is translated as CASSSQGVKGTDTQYF.

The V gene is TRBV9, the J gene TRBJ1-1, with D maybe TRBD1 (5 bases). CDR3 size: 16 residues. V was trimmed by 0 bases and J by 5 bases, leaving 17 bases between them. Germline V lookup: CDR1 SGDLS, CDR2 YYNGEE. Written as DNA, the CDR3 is TGTGCCAGCAGCGTAGTCGCAGGGCGGATAGAAACTGAAGCTTTCTTT. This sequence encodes CASSVVAGRIETEAFF.